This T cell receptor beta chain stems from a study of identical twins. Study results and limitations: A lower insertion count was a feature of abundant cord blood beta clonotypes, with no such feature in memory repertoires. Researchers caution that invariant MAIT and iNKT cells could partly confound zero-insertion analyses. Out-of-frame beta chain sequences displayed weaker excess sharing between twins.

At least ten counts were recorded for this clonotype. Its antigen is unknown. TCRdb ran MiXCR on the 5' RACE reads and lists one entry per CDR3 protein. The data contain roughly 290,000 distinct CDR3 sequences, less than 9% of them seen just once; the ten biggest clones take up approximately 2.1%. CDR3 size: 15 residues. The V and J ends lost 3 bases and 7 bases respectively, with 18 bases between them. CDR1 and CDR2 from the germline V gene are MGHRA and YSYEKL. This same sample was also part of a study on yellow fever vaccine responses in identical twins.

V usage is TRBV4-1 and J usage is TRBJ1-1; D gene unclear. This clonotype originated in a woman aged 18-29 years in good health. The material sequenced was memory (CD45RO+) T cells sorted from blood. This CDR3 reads CASSHLSRRGGEAFF. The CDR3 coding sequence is TGCGCCAGCAGCCACCTCTCCAGGCGGGGAGGTGAAGCTTTCTTT.